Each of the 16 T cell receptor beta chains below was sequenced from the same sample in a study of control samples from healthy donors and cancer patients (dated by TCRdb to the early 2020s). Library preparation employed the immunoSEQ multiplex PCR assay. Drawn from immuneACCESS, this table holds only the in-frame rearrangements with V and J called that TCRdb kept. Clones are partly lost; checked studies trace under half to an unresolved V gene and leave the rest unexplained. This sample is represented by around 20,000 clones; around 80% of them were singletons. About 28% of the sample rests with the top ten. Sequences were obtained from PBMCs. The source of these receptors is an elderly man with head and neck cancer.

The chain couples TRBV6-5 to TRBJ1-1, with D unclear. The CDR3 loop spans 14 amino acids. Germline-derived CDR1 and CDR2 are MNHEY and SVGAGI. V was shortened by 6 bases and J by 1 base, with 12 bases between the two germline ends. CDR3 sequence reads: CASRDPTTNTEAFF. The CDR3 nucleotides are TGTGCCAGCAGAGACCCAACAACGAACACTGAAGCTTTCTTT.

CDR3 sequence (DNA): TGCGCCAGCAGATCAGTCCCGGGACAGGGGTCTACGCAGTATTTT. As protein: CASRSVPGQGSTQYF. The chain combines TRBV5-1 with TRBJ2-3; 10 bases agree with TRBD1. Trimming removed 5 bases from V and 8 bases from J; junction bases left unmatched: 11. The CDR3 consists of 15 residues. Germline CDR1 reads SGHRS; CDR2 reads YFSETQ.

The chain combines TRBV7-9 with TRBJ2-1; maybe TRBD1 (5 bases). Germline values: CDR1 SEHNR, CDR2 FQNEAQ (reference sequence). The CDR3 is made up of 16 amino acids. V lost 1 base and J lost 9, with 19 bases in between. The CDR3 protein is CASSLGYGQGDGEQFF. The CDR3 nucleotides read TGTGCCAGCAGCTTAGGATACGGACAAGGCGACGGTGAGCAGTTCTTC.

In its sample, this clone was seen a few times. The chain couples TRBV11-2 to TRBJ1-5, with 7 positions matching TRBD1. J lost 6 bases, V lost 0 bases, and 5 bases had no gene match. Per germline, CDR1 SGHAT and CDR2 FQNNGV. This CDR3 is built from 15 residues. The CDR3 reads CASSLETGPGQPQHF. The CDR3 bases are TGTGCCAGCAGCTTAGAGACAGGGCCCGGTCAGCCCCAGCATTTT.

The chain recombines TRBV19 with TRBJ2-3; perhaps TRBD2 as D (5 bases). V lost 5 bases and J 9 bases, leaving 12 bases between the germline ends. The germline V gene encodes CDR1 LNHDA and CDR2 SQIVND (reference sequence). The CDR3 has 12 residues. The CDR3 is CASSPPEDTQYF. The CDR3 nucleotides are TGTGCCAGTAGTCCCCCGGAGGACACGCAGTATTTT.

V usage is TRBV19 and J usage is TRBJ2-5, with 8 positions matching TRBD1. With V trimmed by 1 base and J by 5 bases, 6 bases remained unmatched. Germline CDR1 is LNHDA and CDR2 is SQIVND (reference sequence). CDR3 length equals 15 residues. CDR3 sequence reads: CASSIGTGPGETQYF. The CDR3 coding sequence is TGTGCCAGTAGTATAGGGACAGGGCCTGGGGAGACCCAGTACTTC.

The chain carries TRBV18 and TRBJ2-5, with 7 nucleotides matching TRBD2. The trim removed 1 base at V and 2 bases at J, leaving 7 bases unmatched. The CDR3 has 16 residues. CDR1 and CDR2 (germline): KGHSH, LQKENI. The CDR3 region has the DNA TGTGCCAGCTCACCACTCCAGCGGGGTGGTCAAGAGACCCAGTACTTC. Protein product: CASSPLQRGGQETQYF.

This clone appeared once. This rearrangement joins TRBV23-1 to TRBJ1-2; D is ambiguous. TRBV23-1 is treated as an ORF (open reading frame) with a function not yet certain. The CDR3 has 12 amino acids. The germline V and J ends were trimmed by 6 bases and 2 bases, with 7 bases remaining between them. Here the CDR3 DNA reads TGCGCCAGCAGAGACGGAAACTATGGCTACACCTTC. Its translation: CASRDGNYGYTF.

CDR3 DNA: TGTGCCAGCAGTCGTGGACAGAGCTCTGGAAACACCATATATTTT. Translated: CASSRGQSSGNTIYF. The V and J genes are TRBV11-2 and TRBJ1-3; D is perhaps TRBD1 (6 bases). Trimming shortened V by 6 bases and J by 0 bases, and 12 bases separated the two germline ends. The CDR3 spans 15 residues. Germline values: CDR1 SGHAT, CDR2 FQNNGV.

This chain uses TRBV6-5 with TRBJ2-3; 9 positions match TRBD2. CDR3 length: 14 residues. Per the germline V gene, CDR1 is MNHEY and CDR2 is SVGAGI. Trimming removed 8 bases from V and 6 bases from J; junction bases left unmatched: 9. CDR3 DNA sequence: TGTGCCAGCGGGACCGGGACTAGCTCCGATACGCAGTATTTT. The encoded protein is CASGTGTSSDTQYF.

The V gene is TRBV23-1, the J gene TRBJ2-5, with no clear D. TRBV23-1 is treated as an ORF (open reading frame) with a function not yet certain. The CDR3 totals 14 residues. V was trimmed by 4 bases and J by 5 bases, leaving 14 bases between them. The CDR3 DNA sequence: TGCGCCAGCAGTCTCATAACTCTAAGGGAGACCCAGTACTTC. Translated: CASSLITLRETQYF.

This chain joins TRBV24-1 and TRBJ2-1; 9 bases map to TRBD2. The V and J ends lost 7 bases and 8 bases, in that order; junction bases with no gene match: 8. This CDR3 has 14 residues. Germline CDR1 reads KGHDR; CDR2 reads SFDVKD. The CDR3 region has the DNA TGTGCCACCAGCATGGCGGGGGGGCGATATGAGCAGTTCTTC. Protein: CATSMAGGRYEQFF.

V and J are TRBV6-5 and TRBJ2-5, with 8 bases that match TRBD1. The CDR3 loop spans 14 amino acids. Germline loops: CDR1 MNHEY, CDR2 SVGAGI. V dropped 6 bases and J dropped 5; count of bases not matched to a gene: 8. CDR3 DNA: TGTGCCAGCAGCCCACAGGGGGAACGGGAGACCCAGTACTTC. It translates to CASSPQGERETQYF.

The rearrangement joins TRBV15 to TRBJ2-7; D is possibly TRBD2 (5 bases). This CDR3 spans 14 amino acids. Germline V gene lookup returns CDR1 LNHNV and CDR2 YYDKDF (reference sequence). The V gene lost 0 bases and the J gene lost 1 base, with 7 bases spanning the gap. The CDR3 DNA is TGTGCCACCAGCAGAGATACGGGGTCCTACGAGCAGTACTTC. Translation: CATSRDTGSYEQYF.

The chain's CDR3 is CASSDTSDPYNEQFF. The CDR3 DNA reads as TGTGCCAGCAGCGACACTAGCGACCCCTACAATGAGCAGTTCTTC. The chain joins TRBV3-1 (or the pseudogene TRBV3-2) to TRBJ2-1, with TRBD2 matching over 7 bases. Germline assignment: CDR1 LGHDT and CDR2 YNNKEL (reference sequence). The CDR3 covers 15 residues. With V trimmed by 5 bases and J by 2 bases, 6 bases remained unmatched.

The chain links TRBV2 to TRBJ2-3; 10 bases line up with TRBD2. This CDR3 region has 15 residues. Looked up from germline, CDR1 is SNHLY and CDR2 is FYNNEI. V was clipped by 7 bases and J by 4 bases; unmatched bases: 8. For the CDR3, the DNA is TGTGCCAGCACCAAAACAGCGGGAGGGCCAGATACGCAGTATTTT. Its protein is CASTKTAGGPDTQYF.